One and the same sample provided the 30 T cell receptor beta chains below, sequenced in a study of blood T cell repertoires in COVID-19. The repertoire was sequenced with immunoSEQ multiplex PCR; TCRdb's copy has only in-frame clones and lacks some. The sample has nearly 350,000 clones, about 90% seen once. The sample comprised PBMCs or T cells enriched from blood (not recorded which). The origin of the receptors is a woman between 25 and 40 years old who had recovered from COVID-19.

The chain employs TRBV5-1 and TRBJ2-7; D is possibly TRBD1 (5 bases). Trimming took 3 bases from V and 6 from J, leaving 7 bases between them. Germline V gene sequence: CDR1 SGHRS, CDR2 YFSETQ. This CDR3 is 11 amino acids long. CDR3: CASSSGIEQYF. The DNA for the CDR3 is TGCGCCAGCAGCTCAGGGATCGAGCAGTACTTC.

CDR3 residues: CASSSPTGLIGNTIYF. Written as DNA, the CDR3 is TGTGCCAGCAGTAGCCCGACAGGGTTGATTGGAAACACCATATATTTT. The rearrangement uses TRBV28 and TRBJ1-3; 7 bases map to TRBD1. CDR3 length equals 16 residues. From germline, CDR1 is MDHEN and CDR2 SYDVKM. V was clipped by 5 bases and J by 3 bases; unmatched bases: 10.

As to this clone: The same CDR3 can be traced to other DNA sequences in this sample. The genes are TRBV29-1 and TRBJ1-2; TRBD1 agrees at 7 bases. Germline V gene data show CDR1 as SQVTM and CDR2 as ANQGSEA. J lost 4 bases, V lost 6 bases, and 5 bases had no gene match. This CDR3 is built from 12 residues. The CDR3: CSVRTGGYGYTF. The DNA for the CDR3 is TGCAGCGTCCGGACAGGTGGCTATGGCTACACCTTC.

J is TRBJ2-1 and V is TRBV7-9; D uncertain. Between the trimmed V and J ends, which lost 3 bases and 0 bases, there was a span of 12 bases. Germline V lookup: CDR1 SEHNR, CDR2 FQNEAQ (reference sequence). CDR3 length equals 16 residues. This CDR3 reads CASSLSGRRSYNEQFF. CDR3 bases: TGTGCCAGCAGCTTGTCTGGGCGTCGCTCCTACAATGAGCAGTTCTTC. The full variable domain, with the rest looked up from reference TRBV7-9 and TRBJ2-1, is DTGVSQNPRHKITKRGQNVTFRCDPISEHNRLYWYRQTLGQGPEFLTYFQNEAQLEKSRLLSDRFSAERPKGSFSTLEIQRTEQGDSAMYLCASSLSGRRSYNEQFFGPGTRLTVL.

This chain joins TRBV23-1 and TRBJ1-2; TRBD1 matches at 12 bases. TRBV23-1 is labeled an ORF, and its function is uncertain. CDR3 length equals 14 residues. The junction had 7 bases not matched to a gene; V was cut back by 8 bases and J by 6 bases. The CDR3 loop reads CASVLGTGGDGYTF. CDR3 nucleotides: TGCGCCAGCGTACTCGGGACAGGGGGCGATGGCTACACCTTC.

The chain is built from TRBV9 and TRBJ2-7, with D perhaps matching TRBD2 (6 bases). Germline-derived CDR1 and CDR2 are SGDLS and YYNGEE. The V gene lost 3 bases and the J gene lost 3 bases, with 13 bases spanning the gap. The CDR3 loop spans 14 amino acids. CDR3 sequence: CASSGGRGDYEQYF. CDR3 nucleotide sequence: TGTGCCAGCAGCGGGGGACGCGGGGACTACGAGCAGTACTTC.

The CDR3 DNA reads TGTGGCACGGAGATTAATGAAAAACTGTTTTTT. Translated: CGTEINEKLFF. The chain couples TRBV30 to TRBJ1-4; no definite D call. Germline V gives CDR1 GTSNPN, CDR2 SVGIG (reference sequence). The CDR3 is 11 residues long. The entire variable domain, with the rest obtained from reference TRBV30 and TRBJ1-4, is as follows: SQTIHQWPATLVQPVGSPLSLECTVEGTSNPNLYWYRQAAGRGLQLLFYSVGIGQISSEVPQNLSASRPQDRQFILSSKKLLLSDSGFYLCGTEINEKLFFGSGTQLSVL.

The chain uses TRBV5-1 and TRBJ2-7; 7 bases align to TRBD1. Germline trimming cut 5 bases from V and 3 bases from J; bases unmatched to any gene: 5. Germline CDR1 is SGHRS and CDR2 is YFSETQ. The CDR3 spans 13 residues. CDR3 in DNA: TGCGCCAGCAGAGTTGACAGGGTCTACGAGCAGTACTTC. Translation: CASRVDRVYEQYF.

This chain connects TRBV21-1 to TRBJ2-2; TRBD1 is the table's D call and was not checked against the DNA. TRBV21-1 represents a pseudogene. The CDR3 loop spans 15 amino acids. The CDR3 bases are TGTGCCAGCAACAAGGACAGGGATTACACCGGGGAGCTGTTTTTT. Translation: CASNKDRDYTGELFF.

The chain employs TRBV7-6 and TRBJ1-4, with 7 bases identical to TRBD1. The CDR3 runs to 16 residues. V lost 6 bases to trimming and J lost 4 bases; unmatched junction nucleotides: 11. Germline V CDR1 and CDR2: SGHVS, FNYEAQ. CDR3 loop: CASSPDRDPLNEKLFF. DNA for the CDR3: TGTGCCAGCAGTCCAGACAGGGACCCGCTTAATGAAAAACTGTTTTTT.

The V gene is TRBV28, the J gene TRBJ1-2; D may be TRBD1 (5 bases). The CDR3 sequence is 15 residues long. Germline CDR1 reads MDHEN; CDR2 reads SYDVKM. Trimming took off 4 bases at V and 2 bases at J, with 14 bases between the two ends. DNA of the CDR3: TGTGCCAGCAGTTCTACAGGCGACCCAAACTATGGCTACACCTTC. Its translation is CASSSTGDPNYGYTF.

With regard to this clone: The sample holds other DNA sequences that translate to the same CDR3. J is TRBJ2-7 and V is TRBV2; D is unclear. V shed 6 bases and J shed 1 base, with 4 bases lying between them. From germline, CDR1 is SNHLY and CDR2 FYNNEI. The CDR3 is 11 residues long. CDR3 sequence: CASSPSYEQYF. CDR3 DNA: TGTGCCAGCAGCCCATCCTACGAGCAGTACTTC.

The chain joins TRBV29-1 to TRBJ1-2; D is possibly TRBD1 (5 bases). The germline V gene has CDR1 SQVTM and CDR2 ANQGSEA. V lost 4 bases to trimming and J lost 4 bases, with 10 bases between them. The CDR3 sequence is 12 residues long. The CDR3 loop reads CSVGEGSYGYTF. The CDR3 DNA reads TGCAGCGTTGGGGAGGGGAGCTATGGCTACACCTTC.

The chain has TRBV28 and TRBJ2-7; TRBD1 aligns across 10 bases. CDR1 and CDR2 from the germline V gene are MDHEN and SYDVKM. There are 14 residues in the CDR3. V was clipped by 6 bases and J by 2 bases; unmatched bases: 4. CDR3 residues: CASRWTGGPYEQYF. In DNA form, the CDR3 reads TGTGCCAGCAGGTGGACAGGGGGGCCCTACGAGCAGTACTTC.

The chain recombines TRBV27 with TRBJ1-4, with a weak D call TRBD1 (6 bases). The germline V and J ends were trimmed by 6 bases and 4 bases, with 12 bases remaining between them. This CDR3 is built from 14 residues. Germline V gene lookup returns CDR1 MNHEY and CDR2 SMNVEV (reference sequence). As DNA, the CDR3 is TGTGCCAGCAGGCTCAGGGGACATAATGAAAAACTGTTTTTT. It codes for CASRLRGHNEKLFF.

The CDR3 sequence is CASSSPRDRGNGTDTQYF. The CDR3, as DNA: TGCGCCAGCAGCTCTCCAAGGGACAGGGGGAATGGGACAGATACGCAGTATTTT. The chain uses TRBV5-1 and TRBJ2-3, with TRBD1 matching over 11 bases. In germline, CDR1 is SGHRS, CDR2 YFSETQ. The V gene end was trimmed by 3 bases and the J gene end by 3 bases; junction bases not matched to a gene: 12. The CDR3 covers 18 residues. Full variable domain (missing parts from reference TRBV5-1 and TRBJ2-3): KAGVTQTPRYLIKTRGQQVTLSCSPISGHRSVSWYQQTPGQGLQFLFEYFSETQRNKGNFPGRFSGRQFSNSRSEMNVSTLELGDSALYLCASSSPRDRGNGTDTQYFGPGTRLTVL.

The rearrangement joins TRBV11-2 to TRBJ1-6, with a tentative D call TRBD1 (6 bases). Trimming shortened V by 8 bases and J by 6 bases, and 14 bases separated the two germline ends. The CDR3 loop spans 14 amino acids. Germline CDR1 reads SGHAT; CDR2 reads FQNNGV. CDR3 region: CASGGSHTNSPLHF. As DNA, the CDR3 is TGTGCCAGCGGGGGCAGTCACACTAATTCACCCCTCCACTTT.

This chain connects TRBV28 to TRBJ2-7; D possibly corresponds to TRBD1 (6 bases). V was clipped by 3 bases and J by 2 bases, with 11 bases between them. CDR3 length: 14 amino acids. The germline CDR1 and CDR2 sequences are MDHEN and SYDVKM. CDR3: CASSLGTPTYEQYF. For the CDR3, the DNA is TGTGCCAGCAGTTTGGGGACACCCACCTACGAGCAGTACTTC.

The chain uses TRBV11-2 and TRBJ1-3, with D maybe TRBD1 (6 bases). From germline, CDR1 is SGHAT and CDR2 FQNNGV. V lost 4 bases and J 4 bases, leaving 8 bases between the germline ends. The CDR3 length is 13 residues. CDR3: CASSSGTGNTIYF. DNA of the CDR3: TGTGCCAGCAGCTCAGGGACAGGAAACACCATATATTTT.

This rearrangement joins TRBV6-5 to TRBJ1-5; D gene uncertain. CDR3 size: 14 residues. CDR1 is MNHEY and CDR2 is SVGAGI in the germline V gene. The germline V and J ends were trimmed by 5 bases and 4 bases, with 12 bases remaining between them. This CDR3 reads CASSPRDPNQPQHF. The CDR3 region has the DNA TGTGCCAGCAGTCCGAGGGATCCGAATCAGCCCCAGCATTTT.

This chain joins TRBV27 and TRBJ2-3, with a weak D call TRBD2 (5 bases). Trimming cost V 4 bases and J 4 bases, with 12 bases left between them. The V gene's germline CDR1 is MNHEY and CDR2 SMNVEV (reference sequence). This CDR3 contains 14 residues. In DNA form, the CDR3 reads TGTGCCAGCAGTTGGAGGTGGGTTCCAGATACGCAGTATTTT. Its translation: CASSWRWVPDTQYF.

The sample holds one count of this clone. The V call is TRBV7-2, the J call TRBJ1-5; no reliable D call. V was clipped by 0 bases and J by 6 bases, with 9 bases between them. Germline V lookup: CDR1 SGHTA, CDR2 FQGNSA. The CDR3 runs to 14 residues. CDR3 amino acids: CASSLAHRGQPQHF. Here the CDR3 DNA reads TGTGCCAGCAGCTTAGCACACCGCGGTCAGCCCCAGCATTTT.

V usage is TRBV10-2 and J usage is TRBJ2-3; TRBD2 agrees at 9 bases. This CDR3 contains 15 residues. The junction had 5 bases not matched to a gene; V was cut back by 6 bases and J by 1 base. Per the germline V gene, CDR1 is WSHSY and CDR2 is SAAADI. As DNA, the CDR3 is TGCGCCAGCAGGGGTGCGGGGGGGCGCACAGATACGCAGTATTTT. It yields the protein CASRGAGGRTDTQYF.

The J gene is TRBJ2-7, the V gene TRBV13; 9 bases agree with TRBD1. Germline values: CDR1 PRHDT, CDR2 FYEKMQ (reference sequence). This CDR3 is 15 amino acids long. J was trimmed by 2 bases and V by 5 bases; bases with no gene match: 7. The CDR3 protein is CASSHTGTGTYEQYF. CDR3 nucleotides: TGTGCCAGCAGCCATACCGGGACAGGGACCTACGAGCAGTACTTC.

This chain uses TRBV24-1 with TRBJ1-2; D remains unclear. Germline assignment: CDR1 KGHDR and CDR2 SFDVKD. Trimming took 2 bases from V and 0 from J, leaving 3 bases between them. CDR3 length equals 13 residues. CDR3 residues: CATSDSSNYGYTF. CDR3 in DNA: TGTGCCACCAGTGATTCATCTAACTATGGCTACACCTTC.

CDR3 sequence: CASSQARTEAFF. Here the CDR3 DNA reads TGTGCCAGCAGCCAAGCGCGGACTGAAGCTTTCTTT. The chain recombines TRBV7-9 with TRBJ1-1; D is ambiguous. Looked up from germline, CDR1 is SEHNR and CDR2 is FQNEAQ (reference sequence). Trimming shortened V by 5 bases and J by 5 bases, and 9 bases separated the two germline ends. The CDR3 length is 12 residues.

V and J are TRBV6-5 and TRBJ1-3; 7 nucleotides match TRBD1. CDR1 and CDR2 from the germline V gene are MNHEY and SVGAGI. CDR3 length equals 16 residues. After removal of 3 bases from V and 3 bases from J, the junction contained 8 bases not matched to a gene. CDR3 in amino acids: CASSYPGRGYGNTIYF. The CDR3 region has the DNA TGTGCCAGCAGTTATCCGGGCAGGGGGTATGGAAACACCATATATTTT.

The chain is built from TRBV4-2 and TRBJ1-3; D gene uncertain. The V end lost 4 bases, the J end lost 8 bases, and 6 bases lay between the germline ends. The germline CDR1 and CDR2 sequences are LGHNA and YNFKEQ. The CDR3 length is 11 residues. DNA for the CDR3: TGTGCCAGCAGCCCGGGTTACACCATATATTTT. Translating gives CASSPGYTIYF.

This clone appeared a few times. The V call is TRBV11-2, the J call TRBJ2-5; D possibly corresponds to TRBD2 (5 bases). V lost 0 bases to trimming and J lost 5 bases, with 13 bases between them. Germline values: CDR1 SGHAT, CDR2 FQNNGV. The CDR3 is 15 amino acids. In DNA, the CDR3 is TGTGCCAGCAGCTTAGATAGCGCCCAAGCGGAGACCCAGTACTTC. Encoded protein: CASSLDSAQAETQYF.

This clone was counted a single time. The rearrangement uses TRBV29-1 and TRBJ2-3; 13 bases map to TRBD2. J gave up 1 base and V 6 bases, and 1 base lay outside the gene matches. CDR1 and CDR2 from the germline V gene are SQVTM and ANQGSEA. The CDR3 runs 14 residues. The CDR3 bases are TGCAGCGTGGGACTAGCGGGACGCACAGATACGCAGTATTTT. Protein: CSVGLAGRTDTQYF.